Here is one TCR beta chain with its context. Its antigen is unidentified. Per the germline V gene, CDR1 is SGHAT and CDR2 is FQNNGV. Trimming removed 2 bases at V and 6 bases at J, with 18 bases between. The CDR3 covers 16 residues. These data originate in a study of CD8 T cells in Susac syndrome. TCR beta sequences were obtained from blood CD8+ and CD4+ T cells. Random hexamers were used to reverse transcribe the RNA input (about 0.5 to 1 ug). TCRdb re-analysed the immunoSEQ multiplex PCR reads in MiXCR, keeping a single row per CDR3 protein. The table records 150,000 to 200,000 distinct CDR3 sequences, 90% to 95% of them present only once. General study points: A relatively small number of individuals underwent TCR sequencing and HLA analysis.

The genes are TRBV11-2 and TRBJ2-3; D is unresolved. Sample: CD4+ T cells from PBMCs. The TCR was taken from a human donor with Susac syndrome. CDR3 in amino acids: CASSLSAPRVRDTQYF. The CDR3 DNA sequence: TGTGCCAGCAGCTTATCTGCCCCACGCGTGCGGGATACGCAGTATTTT.